This TCR beta chain was captured by sequencing in a study of T-cell memory formation after mild COVID-19. TCR alpha and TCR beta cDNA libraries with sample barcodes and UMIs came from 5'RACE using constant-segment primers. TCRdb used MiXCR to reprocess the 5' RACE reads, holding one entry per CDR3 protein. The sample lists 550,000 to 600,000 distinct CDR3 sequences; around a sixth were seen once. At least ten counts were recorded for this clonotype. The receptor's source is an adult woman who had mild COVID-19 (a few samples of this study predate the infection). Cell type and time point are not known. Sequenced input: PBMCs or a T cell subset sorted from them (not recorded which).

CDR3 region: CASSLGEGTGNGETQYF. Here the CDR3 DNA reads TGCGCCAGCAGCTTGGGGGAAGGGACAGGGAACGGAGAGACCCAGTACTTC. The chain carries TRBV5-1 and TRBJ2-5; 9 nucleotides match TRBD1. In germline, CDR1 is SGHRS, CDR2 YFSETQ. The CDR3 has 17 residues. Unmatched junction bases numbered 10, after V lost 0 bases and J lost 4 bases.